This record looks at one T cell receptor (beta chain) sequence and its context. The data originate from a study of cytomegalovirus exposure and HLA in healthy donors. Use of 60 Vbeta and 13 Jbeta primers characterized the PCR. Repertoires were generated with immunoSEQ multiplex PCR, while TCRdb's copy carries only in-frame clones and drops some. This table has 90,000 to 120,000 clones, around three quarters appearing once. Trimming shortened V by 7 bases and J by 3 bases, and 4 bases separated the two germline ends. CDR1 and CDR2 (germline): MGHDK, SYGVNS. The CDR3 is 12 residues long. The sample comprised PBMCs. The receptor was isolated from a male donor in good health and CMV-seronegative. This chain joins TRBV25-1 and TRBJ2-6; D call uncertain. CDR3 region: CASNHGANVLTF. CDR3 nucleotide sequence: TGTGCCAGCAATCATGGGGCCAACGTCCTGACTTTC. Full variable domain (remainder filled in from reference TRBV25-1 and TRBJ2-6): EADIYQTPRYLVIGTGKKITLECSQTMGHDKMYWYQQDPGMELHLIHYSYGVNSTEKGDLSSESTVSRIRTEHFPLTLESARPSHTSQYLCASNHGANVLTFGAGSRLTVL.